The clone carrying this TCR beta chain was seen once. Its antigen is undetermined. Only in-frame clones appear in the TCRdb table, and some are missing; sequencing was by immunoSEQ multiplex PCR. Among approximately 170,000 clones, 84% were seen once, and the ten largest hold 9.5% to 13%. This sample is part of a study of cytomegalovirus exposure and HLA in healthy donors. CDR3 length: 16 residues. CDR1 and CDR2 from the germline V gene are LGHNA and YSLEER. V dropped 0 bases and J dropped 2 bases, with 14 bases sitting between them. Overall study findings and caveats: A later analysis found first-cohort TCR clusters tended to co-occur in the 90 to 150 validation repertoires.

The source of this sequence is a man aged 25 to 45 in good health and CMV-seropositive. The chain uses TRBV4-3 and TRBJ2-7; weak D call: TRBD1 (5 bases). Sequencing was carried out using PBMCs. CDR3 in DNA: TGCGCCAGCAGCCAAGATTCGCGAGACAGAGCCTACGAGCAGTACTTC. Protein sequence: CASSQDSRDRAYEQYF.